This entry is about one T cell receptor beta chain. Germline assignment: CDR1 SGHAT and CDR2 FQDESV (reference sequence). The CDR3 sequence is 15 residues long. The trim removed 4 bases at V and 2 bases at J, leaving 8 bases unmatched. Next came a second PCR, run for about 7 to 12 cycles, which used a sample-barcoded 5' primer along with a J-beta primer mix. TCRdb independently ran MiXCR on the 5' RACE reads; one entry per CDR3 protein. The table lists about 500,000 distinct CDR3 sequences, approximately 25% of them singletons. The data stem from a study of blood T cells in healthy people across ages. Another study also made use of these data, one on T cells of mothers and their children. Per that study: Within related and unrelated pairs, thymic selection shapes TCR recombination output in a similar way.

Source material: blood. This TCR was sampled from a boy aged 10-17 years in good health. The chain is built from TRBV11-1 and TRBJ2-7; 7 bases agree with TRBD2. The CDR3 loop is CASSSSGAFPYEQYF. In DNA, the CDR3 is TGTGCCAGCAGCTCTAGCGGTGCCTTCCCCTACGAGCAGTACTTC.